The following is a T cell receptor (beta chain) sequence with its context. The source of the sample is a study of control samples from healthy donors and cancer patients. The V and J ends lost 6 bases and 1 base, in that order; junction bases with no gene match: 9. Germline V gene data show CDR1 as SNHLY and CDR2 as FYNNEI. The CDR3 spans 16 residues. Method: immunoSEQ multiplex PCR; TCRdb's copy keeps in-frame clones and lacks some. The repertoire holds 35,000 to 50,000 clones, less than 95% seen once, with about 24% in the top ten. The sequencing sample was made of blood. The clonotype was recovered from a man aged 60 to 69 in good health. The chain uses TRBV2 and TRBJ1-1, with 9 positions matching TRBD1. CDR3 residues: CASSPGQGVRNTEAFF. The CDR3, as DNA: TGTGCCAGCAGCCCGGGACAGGGTGTGAGGAACACTGAAGCTTTCTTT.